This section outlines one T cell receptor (beta chain) sequence together with its context. The data derive from a study of blood T cell repertoires in COVID-19. Generated by immunoSEQ multiplex PCR, the TCRdb table keeps only in-frame clones and is missing some. This repertoire shows more than 95,000 clones, under 90% found once; its top ten account for 13%. CDR3 length: 13 amino acids. Germline-derived CDR1 and CDR2 are SQVTM and ANQGSEA. With 7 bases removed from V and 4 bases from J, the gap between germline ends came to 16 bases. The chain has TRBV29-1 and TRBJ1-2; no firm D call. This TCR derives from a human donor in a cohort sampled during active or convalescent COVID-19. Sequenced sample: peripheral blood. The CDR3 region is CSETRGTAYGYTF. For the CDR3, the DNA is TGCAGCGAGACCCGGGGAACAGCCTATGGCTACACCTTC.